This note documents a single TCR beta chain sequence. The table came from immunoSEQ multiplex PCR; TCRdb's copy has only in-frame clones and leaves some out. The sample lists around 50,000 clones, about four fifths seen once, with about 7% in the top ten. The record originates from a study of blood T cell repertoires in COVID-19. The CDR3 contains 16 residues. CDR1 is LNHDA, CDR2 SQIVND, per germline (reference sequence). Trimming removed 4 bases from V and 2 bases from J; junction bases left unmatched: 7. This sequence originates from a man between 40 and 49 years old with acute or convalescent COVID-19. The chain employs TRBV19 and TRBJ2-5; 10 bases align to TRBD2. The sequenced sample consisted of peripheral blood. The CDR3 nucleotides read TGTGCCAGTAGTACCCGGACTAGCGGCTTTCAAGAGACCCAGTACTTC. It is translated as CASSTRTSGFQETQYF.